This T cell receptor (beta chain) was identified in a study of T cells in Graves' hyperthyroidism and ophthalmopathy. Broader study findings: Most thyroid clonotypes that were expanded above 0.001 also turned up in blood.

RNA transcripts were the template for amplifying TCR beta CDR3 regions. When the TCR CDR3 underwent first-round RT-PCR, the HTBI primer set was used. TCRdb ran MiXCR on the multiplex PCR reads and lists one entry per CDR3 protein. In the table there are 450,000 to 650,000 distinct CDR3 sequences, about a sixth of which are singletons. V shed 5 bases and J 0 bases; nucleotides not matched to a gene: 9. This CDR3 is 16 amino acids long. The germline gives CDR1 MNHNS, CDR2 SASEGT. This clonotype was picked up many times. No antigen is known for it. The source of this sequence is a woman aged 18-29 years with Graves' ophthalmopathy. Specimen: blood. The chain is built from TRBV6-1 and TRBJ1-2, with 7 bases fitting TRBD1. The CDR3 here is CASSHLPGTANYGYTF. The DNA of the CDR3 is TGTGCCAGCAGTCATCTCCCCGGGACAGCTAACTATGGCTACACCTTC.